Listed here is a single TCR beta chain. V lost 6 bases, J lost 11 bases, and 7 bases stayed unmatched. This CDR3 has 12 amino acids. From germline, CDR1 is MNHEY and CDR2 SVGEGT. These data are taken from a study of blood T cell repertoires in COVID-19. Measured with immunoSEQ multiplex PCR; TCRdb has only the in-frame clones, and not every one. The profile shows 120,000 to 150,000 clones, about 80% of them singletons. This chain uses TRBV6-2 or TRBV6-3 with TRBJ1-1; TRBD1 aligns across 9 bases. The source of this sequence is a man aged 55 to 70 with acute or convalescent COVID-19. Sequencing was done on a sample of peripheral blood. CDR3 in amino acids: CASSSGTGSAFF. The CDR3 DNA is TGTGCCAGCAGCTCCGGGACAGGGTCCGCTTTCTTT.